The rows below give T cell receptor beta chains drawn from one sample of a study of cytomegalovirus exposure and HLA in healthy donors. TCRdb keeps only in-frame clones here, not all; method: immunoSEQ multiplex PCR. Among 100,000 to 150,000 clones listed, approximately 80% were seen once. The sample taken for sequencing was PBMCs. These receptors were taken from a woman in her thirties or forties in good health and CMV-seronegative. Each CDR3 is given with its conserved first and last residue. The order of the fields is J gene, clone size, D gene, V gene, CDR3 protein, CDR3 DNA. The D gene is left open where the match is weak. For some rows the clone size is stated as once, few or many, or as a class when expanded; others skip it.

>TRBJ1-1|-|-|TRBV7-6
CASSPIRQSNTEAFF
TGTGCCAGCAGCCCAATACGACAGTCGAACACTGAAGCTTTCTTT
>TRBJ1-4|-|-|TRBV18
CASSPGQDEKLFF
TGTGCCAGCTCACCAGGGCAGGATGAAAAACTGTTTTTT
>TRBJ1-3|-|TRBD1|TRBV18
CASSPAGTGGPGNTIYF
TGTGCCAGCTCACCAGCCGGGACAGGGGGCCCTGGAAACACCATATATTTT
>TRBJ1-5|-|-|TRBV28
CASTQGTRHQSNQPQHF
TGTGCCAGCACGCAGGGCACTCGTCACCAAAGCAATCAGCCCCAGCATTTT
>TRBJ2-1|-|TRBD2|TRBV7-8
CASSLVAGGNNEQFF
TGTGCCAGCAGCTTAGTGGCGGGAGGGAACAATGAGCAGTTCTTC
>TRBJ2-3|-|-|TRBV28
CASVTGITQYF
TGTGCCAGTGTGACTGGAATTACGCAGTATTTT
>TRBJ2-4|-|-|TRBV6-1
CASSEVPAKVGKNSQYF
TGTGCCAGCAGTGAAGTCCCAGCTAAGGTCGGCAAAAACAGTCAGTACTTC
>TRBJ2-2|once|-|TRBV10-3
CATRFTGELFF
TGTGCCACCCGTTTCACCGGGGAGCTGTTTTTT
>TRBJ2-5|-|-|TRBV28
CASSLSASGETQYF
TGTGCCAGCAGTTTATCCGCGTCAGGAGAGACCCAGTACTTC
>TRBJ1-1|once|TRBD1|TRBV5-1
CASSIDRAEAFF
TGCGCCAGCAGCATCGACAGGGCTGAAGCTTTCTTT
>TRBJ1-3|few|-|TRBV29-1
CSVQPQAGNTIYF
TGCAGCGTTCAACCCCAAGCGGGAAACACCATATATTTT
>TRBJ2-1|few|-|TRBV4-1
CASSPDWPNEQFF
TGCGCCAGCAGCCCGGACTGGCCCAATGAGCAGTTCTTC
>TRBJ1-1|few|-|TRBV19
CATGKNTEAFF
TGTGCCACCGGTAAAAACACTGAAGCTTTCTTT
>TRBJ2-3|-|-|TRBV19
CASSIRGGFSTDTQYF
TGTGCCAGTAGTATAAGGGGGGGGTTTAGCACAGATACGCAGTATTTT
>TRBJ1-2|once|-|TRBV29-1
CSAKSGYGYTF
TGCAGCGCAAAATCAGGGTATGGCTACACCTTC
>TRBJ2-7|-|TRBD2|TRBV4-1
CASSQDPAGSYEQYF
TGCGCCAGCAGCCAAGACCCAGCGGGGTCCTACGAGCAGTACTTC
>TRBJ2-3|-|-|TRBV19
CASSIRQSTDTQYF
TGTGCCAGTAGTATCAGACAGAGCACAGATACGCAGTATTTT
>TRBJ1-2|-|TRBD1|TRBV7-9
CASSSDREGYGYTF
TGTGCCAGCAGTTCCGACAGGGAAGGCTATGGCTACACCTTC
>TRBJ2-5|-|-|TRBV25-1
CASSEAGFQETQYF
TGTGCCAGCAGTGAAGCCGGGTTCCAAGAGACCCAGTACTTC
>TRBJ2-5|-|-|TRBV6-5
CASSWSYQETQYF
TGTGCCAGCTCCTGGAGCTACCAAGAGACCCAGTACTTC
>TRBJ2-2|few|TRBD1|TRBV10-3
CAIGTANTGELFF
TGTGCCATCGGGACAGCGAACACCGGGGAGCTGTTTTTT
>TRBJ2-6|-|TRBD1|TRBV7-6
CASSKLQGAGANVLTF
TGTGCCAGCAGCAAGTTACAGGGGGCTGGGGCCAACGTCCTGACTTTC
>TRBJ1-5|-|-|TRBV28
CASRRGEYSNQPQHF
TGTGCCAGCAGGCGGGGGGAGTATAGCAATCAGCCCCAGCATTTT
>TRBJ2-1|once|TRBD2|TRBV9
CASEGSGRPNEQFF
TGTGCCAGCGAGGGTAGCGGGAGGCCTAATGAGCAGTTCTTC
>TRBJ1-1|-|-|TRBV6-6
CASSLRQYTEAFF
TGTGCCAGCAGTCTAAGACAGTACACTGAAGCTTTCTTT
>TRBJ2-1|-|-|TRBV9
CASGTYYNEQFF
TGTGCCAGCGGGACTTACTACAATGAGCAGTTCTTC
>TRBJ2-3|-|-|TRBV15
CATSRPYRSSTDTQYF
TGTGCCACCAGCCGACCCTACAGGTCTAGCACAGATACGCAGTATTTT
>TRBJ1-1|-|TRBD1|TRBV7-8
CASSQGTGGEAFF
TGTGCCAGCAGCCAAGGGACAGGGGGGGAAGCTTTCTTT
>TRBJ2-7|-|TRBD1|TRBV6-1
CASTAGQGTYEQYF
TGTGCCAGCACTGCCGGACAGGGGACCTACGAGCAGTACTTC
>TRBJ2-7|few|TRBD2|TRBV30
CAWSVQGTSGAFRAYEQYF
TGTGCCTGGAGTGTACAGGGGACTAGCGGGGCGTTCCGCGCCTACGAGCAGTACTTC
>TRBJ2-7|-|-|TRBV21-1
CASSKTASGGLLTFYEQYF
TGTGCCAGCAGCAAAACCGCGTCAGGGGGCCTTCTCACCTTTTACGAGCAGTACTTC
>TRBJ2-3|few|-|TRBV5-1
CASRVVVSTDTQYF
TGCGCCAGCAGAGTAGTAGTCAGCACAGATACGCAGTATTTT
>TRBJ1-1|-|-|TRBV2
CASRRELMNTEAFF
TGTGCCAGCAGACGGGAACTTATGAACACTGAAGCTTTCTTT
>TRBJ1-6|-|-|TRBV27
CASSPRQLQSGWANSPLHF
TGTGCCAGCAGCCCCCGACAGTTACAGTCCGGGTGGGCTAATTCACCCCTCCACTTT
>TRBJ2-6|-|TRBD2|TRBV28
CASSTRTSVGWSGANGLTF
TGTGCCAGCAGTACTCGGACTAGTGTCGGTTGGTCTGGGGCCAACGGCCTGACTTTC
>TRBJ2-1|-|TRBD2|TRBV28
CASSQTLAGGRNEQFF
TGTGCCAGCAGCCAAACACTAGCGGGAGGGAGGAATGAGCAGTTCTTC
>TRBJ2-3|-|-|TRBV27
CASSPGSGITDTQYF
TGTGCCAGCAGTCCGGGTAGCGGAATCACAGATACGCAGTATTTT
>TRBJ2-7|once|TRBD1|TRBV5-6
CASSLRSGGRYEQYF
TGTGCCAGCAGCTTGCGGTCAGGGGGCAGGTACGAGCAGTACTTC
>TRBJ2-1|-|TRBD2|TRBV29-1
CSVDRAGDYNEQFF
TGCAGCGTTGATCGAGCGGGGGATTACAATGAGCAGTTCTTC
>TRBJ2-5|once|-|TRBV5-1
CASSLVREVTQYF
TGCGCCAGCAGCTTGGTCAGAGAGGTAACCCAGTACTTC
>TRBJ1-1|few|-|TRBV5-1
CASSPLGVEDTEAFF
TGCGCCAGCAGCCCTCTAGGGGTAGAGGACACTGAAGCTTTCTTT
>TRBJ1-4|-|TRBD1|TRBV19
CASSSSGQGREKLFF
TGTGCCAGTAGTTCGTCGGGACAGGGAAGGGAAAAACTGTTTTTT
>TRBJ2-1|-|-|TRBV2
CASRREQVAEQFF
TGTGCCAGCAGAAGAGAACAGGTCGCTGAGCAGTTCTTC
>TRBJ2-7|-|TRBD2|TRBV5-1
CASSLALAGRWEQYF
TGCGCCAGCAGCTTGGCCCTAGCGGGGCGTTGGGAGCAGTACTTC
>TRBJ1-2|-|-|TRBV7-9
CASSPWGGDNAYGYTF
TGTGCCAGCAGCCCTTGGGGGGGGGATAACGCCTATGGCTACACCTTC
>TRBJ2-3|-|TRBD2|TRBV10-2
CASRRGVDRTDTQYF
TGCGCCAGCAGACGGGGGGTTGATAGGACAGATACGCAGTATTTT